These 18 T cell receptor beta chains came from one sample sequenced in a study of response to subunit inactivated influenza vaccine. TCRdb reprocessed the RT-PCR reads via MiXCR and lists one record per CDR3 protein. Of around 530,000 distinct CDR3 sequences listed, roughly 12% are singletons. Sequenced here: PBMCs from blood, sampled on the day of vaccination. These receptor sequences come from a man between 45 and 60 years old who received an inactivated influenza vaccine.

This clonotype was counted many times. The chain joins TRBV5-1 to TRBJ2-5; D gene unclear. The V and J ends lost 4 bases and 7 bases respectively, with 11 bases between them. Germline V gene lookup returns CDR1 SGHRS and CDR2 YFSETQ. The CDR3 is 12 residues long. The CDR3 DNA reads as TGCGCCAGCAGCCCCCTCGGCTGGACCCAGTACTTC. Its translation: CASSPLGWTQYF.

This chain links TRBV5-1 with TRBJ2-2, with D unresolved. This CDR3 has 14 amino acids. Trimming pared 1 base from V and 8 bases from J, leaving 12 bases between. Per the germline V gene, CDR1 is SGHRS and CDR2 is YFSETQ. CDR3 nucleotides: TGCGCCAGCAGCTTGAGGGCCATCTCGGGGGAGCTGTTTTTT. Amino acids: CASSLRAISGELFF.

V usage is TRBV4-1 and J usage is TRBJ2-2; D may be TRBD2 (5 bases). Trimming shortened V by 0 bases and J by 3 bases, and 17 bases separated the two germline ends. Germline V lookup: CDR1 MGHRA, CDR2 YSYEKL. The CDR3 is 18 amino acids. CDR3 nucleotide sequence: TGCGCCAGCAGCCAAGATCGGAGGCCCCTACACGACACCGGGGAGCTGTTTTTT. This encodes CASSQDRRPLHDTGELFF.

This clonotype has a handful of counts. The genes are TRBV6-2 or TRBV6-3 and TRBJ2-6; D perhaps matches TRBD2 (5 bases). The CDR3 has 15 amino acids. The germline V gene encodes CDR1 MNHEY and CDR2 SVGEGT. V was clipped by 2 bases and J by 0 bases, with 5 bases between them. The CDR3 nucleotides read TGTGCCAGCAGTTACGACTACTCTGGGGCCAACGTCCTGACTTTC. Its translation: CASSYDYSGANVLTF.

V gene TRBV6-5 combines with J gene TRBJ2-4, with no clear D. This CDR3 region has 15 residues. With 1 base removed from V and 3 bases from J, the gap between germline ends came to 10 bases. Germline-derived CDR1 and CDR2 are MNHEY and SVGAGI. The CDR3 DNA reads TGTGCCAGCAGTTACTTCCAGGACCGCAAAAACATTCAGTACTTC. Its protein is CASSYFQDRKNIQYF.

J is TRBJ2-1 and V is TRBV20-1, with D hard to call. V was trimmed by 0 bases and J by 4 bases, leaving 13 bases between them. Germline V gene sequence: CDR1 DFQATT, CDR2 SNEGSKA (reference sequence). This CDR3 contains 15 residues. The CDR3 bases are TGCAGTGCTAGAGAAAGTAAAGCGTTATACAATGAGCAGTTCTTC. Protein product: CSARESKALYNEQFF.

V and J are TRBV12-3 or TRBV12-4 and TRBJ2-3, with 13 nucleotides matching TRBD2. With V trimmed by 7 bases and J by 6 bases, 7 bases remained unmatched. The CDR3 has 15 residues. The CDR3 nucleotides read TGTGCCAGCACCCGACTAGCGGGGGGCGGGGATACGCAGTATTTT. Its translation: CASTRLAGGGDTQYF.

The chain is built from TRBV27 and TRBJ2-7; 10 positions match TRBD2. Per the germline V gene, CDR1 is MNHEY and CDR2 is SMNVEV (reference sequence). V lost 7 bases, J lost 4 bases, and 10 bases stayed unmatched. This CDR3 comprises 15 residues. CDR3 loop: CASMNRGTSVYEQYF. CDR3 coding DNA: TGTGCCAGCATGAACCGCGGGACTAGCGTTTACGAGCAGTACTTC.

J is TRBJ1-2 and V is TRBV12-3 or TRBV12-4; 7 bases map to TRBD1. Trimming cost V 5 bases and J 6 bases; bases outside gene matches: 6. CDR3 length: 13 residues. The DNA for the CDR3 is TGTGCCAGCAGTGTCGATGGGACAGATGGCTACACCTTC. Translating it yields CASSVDGTDGYTF.

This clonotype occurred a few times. The CDR3 DNA reads TGCGCCAGCAGTGAAGGGCTCAACACCGGGGAGCTGTTTTTT. Its translation is CASSEGLNTGELFF. The V and J genes are TRBV10-1 and TRBJ2-2; D remains unclear. The CDR3 loop spans 14 amino acids. The germline V gene has CDR1 WNHNN and CDR2 SYGVQD (reference sequence). V was pared by 3 bases and J by 2 bases, with 7 bases between.

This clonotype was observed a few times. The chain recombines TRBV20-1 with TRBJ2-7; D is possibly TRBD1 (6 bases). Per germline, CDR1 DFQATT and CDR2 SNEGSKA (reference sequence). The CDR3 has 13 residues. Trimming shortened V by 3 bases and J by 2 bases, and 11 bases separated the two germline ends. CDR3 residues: CSASRTDTYEQYF. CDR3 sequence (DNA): TGCAGTGCTAGCCGGACAGACACCTACGAGCAGTACTTC.

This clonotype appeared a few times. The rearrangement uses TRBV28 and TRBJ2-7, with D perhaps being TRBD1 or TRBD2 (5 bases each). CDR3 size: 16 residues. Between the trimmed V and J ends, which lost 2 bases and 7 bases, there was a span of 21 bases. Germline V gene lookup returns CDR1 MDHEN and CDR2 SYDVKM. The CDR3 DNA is TGTGCCAGCAGTTTAGGCTATTGGGAGACCTCAGGGGAGCAGTACTTC. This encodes CASSLGYWETSGEQYF.

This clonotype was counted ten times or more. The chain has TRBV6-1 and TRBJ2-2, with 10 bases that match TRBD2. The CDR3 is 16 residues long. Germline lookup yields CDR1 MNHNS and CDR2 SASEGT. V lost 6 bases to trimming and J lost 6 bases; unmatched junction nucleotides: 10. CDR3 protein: CASSPSRLAGAGELFF. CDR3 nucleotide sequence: TGTGCCAGCAGCCCGAGCCGGCTAGCGGGAGCCGGGGAGCTGTTTTTT.

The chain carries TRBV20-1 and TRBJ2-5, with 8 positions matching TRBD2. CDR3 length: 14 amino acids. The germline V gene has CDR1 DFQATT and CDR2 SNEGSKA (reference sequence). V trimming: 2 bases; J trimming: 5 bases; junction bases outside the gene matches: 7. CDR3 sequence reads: CSARPGLGGETQYF. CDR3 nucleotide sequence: TGCAGTGCTAGACCGGGACTAGGTGGTGAGACCCAGTACTTC.

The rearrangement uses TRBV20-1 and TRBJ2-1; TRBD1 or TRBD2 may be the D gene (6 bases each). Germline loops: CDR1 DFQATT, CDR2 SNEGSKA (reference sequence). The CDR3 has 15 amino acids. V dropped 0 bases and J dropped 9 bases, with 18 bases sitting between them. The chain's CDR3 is CSARDGGRPASEQFF. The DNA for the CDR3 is TGCAGTGCTAGAGATGGGGGGCGGCCAGCGAGTGAGCAGTTCTTC.

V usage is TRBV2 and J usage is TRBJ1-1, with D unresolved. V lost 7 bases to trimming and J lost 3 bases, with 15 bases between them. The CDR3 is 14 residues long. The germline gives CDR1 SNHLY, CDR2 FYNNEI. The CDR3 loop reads CASTETRSDTEAFF. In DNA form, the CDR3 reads TGTGCCAGCACCGAGACACGCTCTGACACTGAAGCTTTCTTT.

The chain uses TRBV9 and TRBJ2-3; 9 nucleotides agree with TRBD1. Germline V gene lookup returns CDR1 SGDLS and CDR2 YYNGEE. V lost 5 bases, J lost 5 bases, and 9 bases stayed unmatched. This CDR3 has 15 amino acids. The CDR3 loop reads CASSPGQGLRDTQYF. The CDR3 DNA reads TGTGCCAGCAGTCCGGGACAGGGTTTAAGAGATACGCAGTATTTT. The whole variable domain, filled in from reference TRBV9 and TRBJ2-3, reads DSGVTQTPKHLITATGQRVTLRCSPRSGDLSVYWYQQSLDQGLQFLIQYYNGEERAKGNILERFSAQQFPDLHSELNLSSLELGDSALYFCASSPGQGLRDTQYFGPGTRLTVL.

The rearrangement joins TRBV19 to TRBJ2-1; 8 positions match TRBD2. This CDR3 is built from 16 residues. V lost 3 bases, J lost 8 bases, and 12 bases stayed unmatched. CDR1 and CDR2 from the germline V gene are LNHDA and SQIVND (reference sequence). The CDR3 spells CASSIRLAGGGDEQFF. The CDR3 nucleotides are TGTGCCAGTAGTATTCGGCTAGCGGGTGGTGGGGATGAGCAGTTCTTC.